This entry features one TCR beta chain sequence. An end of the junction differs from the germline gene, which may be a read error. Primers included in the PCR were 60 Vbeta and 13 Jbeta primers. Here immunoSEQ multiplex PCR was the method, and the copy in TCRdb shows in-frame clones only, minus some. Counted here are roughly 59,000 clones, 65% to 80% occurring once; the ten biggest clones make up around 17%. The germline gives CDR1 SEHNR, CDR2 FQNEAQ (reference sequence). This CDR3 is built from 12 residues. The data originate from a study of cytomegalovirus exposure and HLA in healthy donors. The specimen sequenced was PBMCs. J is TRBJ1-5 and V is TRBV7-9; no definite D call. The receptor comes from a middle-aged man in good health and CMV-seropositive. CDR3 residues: CSSSFGDQPQHF. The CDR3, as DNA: TGTTCCAGCAGCTTTGGAGATCAGCCCCAGCATTTT.